This is a list of T cell receptor beta chains from one sample in a study of cytomegalovirus exposure and HLA in healthy donors. The data were produced by immunoSEQ multiplex PCR, yet TCRdb's version contains in-frame clones alone and is incomplete. The sample shows about 150,000 clones, around 75% of them seen only once. The source material was PBMCs. The receptors stem from a young man in good health and CMV-seronegative. CDR3s include the opening cysteine and the closing phenylalanine or tryptophan. A D gene is named only where the DNA matches it firmly. Clone size is stated in some rows and not others, as once, few, many or a class when expanded.

j_gene: TRBJ2-7; d_gene: TRBD1; abundance: NA; v_gene: TRBV5-1; CDR3aa: CASSYRDRGSEQYF; CDR3nt: TGCGCCAGCAGCTACCGGGACAGGGGGAGCGAGCAGTACTTC
j_gene: TRBJ1-4; d_gene: TRBD1; abundance: NA; v_gene: TRBV5-4; CDR3aa: CASSLSGTANEKLFF; CDR3nt: TGTGCCAGCAGCTTGTCCGGGACAGCTAATGAAAAACTGTTTTTT
j_gene: TRBJ1-1; d_gene: NA; abundance: NA; v_gene: TRBV6-6; CDR3aa: CASSPGIQNTEAFF; CDR3nt: TGTGCCAGCAGTCCAGGGATTCAGAACACTGAAGCTTTCTTT
j_gene: TRBJ2-7; d_gene: TRBD1; abundance: once; v_gene: TRBV28; CDR3aa: CASSSRDRASGQYF; CDR3nt: TGTGCCAGCAGTTCGCGGGACAGGGCGAGTGGGCAGTACTTC
j_gene: TRBJ2-7; d_gene: NA; abundance: few; v_gene: TRBV30; CDR3aa: CAWRGGLTSNYGSEQYF; CDR3nt: TGTGCCTGGAGGGGGGGGCTCACTAGTAATTATGGGAGCGAGCAGTACTTC
j_gene: TRBJ1-1; d_gene: TRBD1; abundance: NA; v_gene: TRBV19; CDR3aa: CASSPQRTGDSEAFF; CDR3nt: TGTGCCAGTAGCCCTCAACGGACAGGGGACTCTGAAGCTTTCTTT
j_gene: TRBJ1-2; d_gene: NA; abundance: NA; v_gene: TRBV6-6; CDR3aa: CASSYGGRDYGYTF; CDR3nt: TGTGCCAGCAGTTACGGAGGGCGGGACTATGGCTACACCTTC
j_gene: TRBJ2-7; d_gene: TRBD2; abundance: NA; v_gene: TRBV7-9; CDR3aa: CASSHGRASGLSYEQYF; CDR3nt: TGTGCCAGCAGCCACGGAAGGGCTAGCGGTCTCTCCTACGAGCAGTACTTC
j_gene: TRBJ2-1; d_gene: TRBD1; abundance: few; v_gene: TRBV2; CDR3aa: CASILDRGNEQFF; CDR3nt: TGTGCCAGCATCCTGGACAGGGGAAATGAGCAGTTCTTC
j_gene: TRBJ1-2; d_gene: TRBD1; abundance: NA; v_gene: TRBV29-1; CDR3aa: CSARGAGGDYGYTF; CDR3nt: TGCAGCGCCCGAGGGGCAGGGGGCGACTATGGCTACACCTTC
j_gene: TRBJ2-2; d_gene: TRBD1; abundance: NA; v_gene: TRBV18; CDR3aa: CASSPPRDSNTGELFF; CDR3nt: TGTGCCAGCTCACCACCCCGGGACAGCAACACCGGGGAGCTGTTTTTT
j_gene: TRBJ2-3; d_gene: TRBD2; abundance: NA; v_gene: TRBV4-3; CDR3aa: CASSPDPLAVYTDTQYF; CDR3nt: TGCGCCAGCAGCCCAGACCCACTAGCGGTTTACACAGATACGCAGTATTTT
j_gene: TRBJ1-1; d_gene: TRBD1; abundance: NA; v_gene: TRBV7-6; CDR3aa: CASSRWGTGGEDEAFF; CDR3nt: TGTGCCAGCAGCCGATGGGGGACAGGGGGCGAAGATGAAGCTTTCTTT
j_gene: TRBJ2-4; d_gene: NA; abundance: few; v_gene: TRBV5-4; CDR3aa: CASSTRGLAKNIQYF; CDR3nt: TGTGCCAGCAGCACCCGCGGACTAGCCAAAAACATTCAGTACTTC
j_gene: TRBJ2-1; d_gene: TRBD2; abundance: NA; v_gene: TRBV28; CDR3aa: CASSSGTSGSDEQFF; CDR3nt: TGTGCCAGCAGTTCAGGGACTAGCGGGAGTGATGAGCAGTTCTTC
j_gene: TRBJ2-3; d_gene: NA; abundance: once; v_gene: TRBV4-3; CDR3aa: CASSQVGAGSTDTQYF; CDR3nt: TGCGCCAGCAGCCAAGTTGGGGCAGGTAGCACAGATACGCAGTATTTT
j_gene: TRBJ2-1; d_gene: TRBD2; abundance: once; v_gene: TRBV7-9; CDR3aa: CASINGSGRTSSYNEQFF; CDR3nt: TGTGCCAGCATAAACGGGAGCGGGAGGACGAGCTCCTACAATGAGCAGTTCTTC
j_gene: TRBJ2-6; d_gene: NA; abundance: few; v_gene: TRBV28; CDR3aa: CATLGTSDSGANVLTF; CDR3nt: TGTGCCACCCTAGGGACTTCCGACTCTGGGGCCAACGTCCTGACTTTC
j_gene: TRBJ1-2; d_gene: NA; abundance: once; v_gene: TRBV19; CDR3aa: CATLPGNGYGYTF; CDR3nt: TGTGCCACTCTGCCGGGGAACGGCTATGGCTACACCTTC
j_gene: TRBJ2-1; d_gene: TRBD1; abundance: NA; v_gene: TRBV28; CDR3aa: CASSYPGTGPGQGYNEQFF; CDR3nt: TGTGCCAGCAGTTACCCTGGGACAGGACCGGGTCAAGGTTACAATGAGCAGTTCTTC